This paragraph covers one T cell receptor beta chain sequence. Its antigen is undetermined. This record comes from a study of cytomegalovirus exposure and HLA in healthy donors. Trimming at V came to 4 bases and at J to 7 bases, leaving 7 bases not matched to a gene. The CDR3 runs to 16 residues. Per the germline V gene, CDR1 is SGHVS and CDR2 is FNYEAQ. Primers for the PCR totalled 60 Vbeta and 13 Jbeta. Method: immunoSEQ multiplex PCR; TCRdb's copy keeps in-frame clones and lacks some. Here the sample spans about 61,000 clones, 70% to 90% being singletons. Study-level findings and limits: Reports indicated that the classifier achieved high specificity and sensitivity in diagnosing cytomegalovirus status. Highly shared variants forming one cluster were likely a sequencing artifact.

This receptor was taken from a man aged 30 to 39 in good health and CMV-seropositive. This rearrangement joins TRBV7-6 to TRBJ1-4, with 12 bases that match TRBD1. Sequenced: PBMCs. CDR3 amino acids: CASSYVPGQGAEKLFF. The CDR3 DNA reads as TGTGCCAGCAGCTACGTTCCGGGACAGGGGGCTGAAAAACTGTTTTTT. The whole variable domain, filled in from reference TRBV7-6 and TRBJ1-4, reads GAGVSQSPRYKVTKRGQDVALRCDPISGHVSLYWYRQALGQGPEFLTYFNYEAQQDKSGLPNDRFSAERPEGSISTLTIQRTEQRDSAMYRCASSYVPGQGAEKLFFGSGTQLSVL.